This T cell receptor beta chain was retrieved from a study of blood T cell repertoires in COVID-19. Looking at the study overall: Both acute and convalescent COVID-19 samples were obtained from the United States, Italy and Spain. T cells, B-cell-depleted T cells, or PBMCs supplied cDNA or gDNA.

This clone was picked up one time. Per germline, CDR1 MNHEY and CDR2 SVGAGI. With V trimmed by 7 bases and J by 5 bases, 9 bases remained unmatched. This CDR3 has 14 residues. Original processing methods: Reference gene primer amplification yielded estimated nucleated cell counts. Libraries were prepared by immunoSEQ multiplex PCR; TCRdb keeps only in-frame clonotypes and omits some of them. Clone size and the V and J calls come from that table; the DNA yielded D and trimming. The sample has approximately 240,000 clones; around four fifths are singletons. The rearrangement links TRBV6-5 to TRBJ2-3, with 7 positions matching TRBD2. Material for sequencing was peripheral blood. The clonotype originates from a woman between 40 and 50 years old with active or convalescent COVID-19. The CDR3 sequence: CASMLGGWKDTQYF. CDR3 coding DNA: TGTGCCAGCATGCTCGGGGGGTGGAAAGATACGCAGTATTTT.